This entry lists 2 T cell receptor beta chains sequenced from one sample in a study of identical twins. TCRdb called the 5' RACE reads again in MiXCR, with one record for every CDR3 protein. The data show about 330,000 distinct CDR3 sequences, 12% seen once. This same sample was also taken into another study, of yellow fever vaccine responses in identical twins.

Material for sequencing was CD8+ T cells sorted from blood. Receptors originate from a woman aged 18-35 years in good health.

This clonotype was seen at least ten times. The rearrangement joins TRBV12-3 or TRBV12-4 to TRBJ2-1, with 7 bases that match TRBD2. The V gene end was trimmed by 7 bases and the J gene end by 6 bases; junction bases not matched to a gene: 9. This CDR3 is 14 amino acids long. In DNA form, the CDR3 reads TGTGCCAGCACTTACGGGGGGATGGCCAATGAGCAGTTCTTC. This sequence encodes CASTYGGMANEQFF.

The chain joins TRBV12-3 or TRBV12-4 to TRBJ2-1; 8 nucleotides align to TRBD2. This CDR3 spans 16 amino acids. The V gene end was trimmed by 3 bases and the J gene end by 4 bases; junction bases not matched to a gene: 8. CDR3 amino acids: CASSFKILADYNEQFF. CDR3 nucleotides: TGTGCCAGCAGTTTTAAAATACTAGCGGATTACAATGAGCAGTTCTTC.